This T cell receptor beta chain was captured by sequencing in a study of identical twins. General observations from the study: Invariant MAIT and iNKT cells could partly confound zero-insertion analyses. Among beta out-of-frame sequences, excess sharing between twins appeared weaker. Model-predicted out-of-frame TCR alpha sharing fell below observed values in monozygotic twins.

In this sample, this clonotype turned up many times. Its specificity is not known. MiXCR was run by TCRdb on the 5' RACE reads, yielding one entry per CDR3 protein. The table records about 530,000 distinct CDR3 sequences, about 16% of them present only once. Only healthy Caucasians were included as donors. The sample was also reused in another study, on yellow fever vaccine responses in identical twins.

The receptor was derived from a woman between 18 and 29 years old in good health. The sequencing input was CD4+ T cells sorted from blood.

For the CDR3, the DNA is TGTGCCAGCAGAAGACAGGGGACCCTGAACACTGAAGCTTTCTTT. It is translated as CASRRQGTLNTEAFF. This sequence joins TRBV12-3 or TRBV12-4 and TRBJ1-1; 8 nucleotides match TRBD1. This CDR3 contains 15 residues. V lost 6 bases, J lost 0 bases, and 6 bases stayed unmatched.